These 12 T cell receptor beta chains share one sample of origin, sequenced in a study of blood T cell repertoires in COVID-19. The table came from immunoSEQ multiplex PCR; TCRdb's copy has only in-frame clones and leaves some out. In the table there are tens of thousands of clones, approximately 88% of which are singletons. Sequencing input: peripheral blood. The receptor set was obtained from a woman in her forties or fifties with acute or convalescent COVID-19.

This clone was recorded once. This chain joins TRBV28 and TRBJ1-1; weak D call: TRBD1 (6 bases). The V and J ends lost 10 bases and 4 bases respectively, with 16 bases between them. Germline CDR1 MDHEN, CDR2 SYDVKM. The CDR3 is made up of 13 amino acids. This CDR3 reads CATHLTGSTEAFF. The CDR3, as DNA: TGTGCCACGCACCTTACAGGGTCCACTGAAGCTTTCTTT.

This clone was found once. V gene TRBV6-1 combines with J gene TRBJ2-3; 8 nucleotides agree with TRBD2. This CDR3 comprises 16 residues. CDR1 MNHNS and CDR2 SASEGT come from the germline V gene. The J segment lost 2 bases and the V segment lost 1 base, leaving 5 bases of the junction unmatched. CDR3 region: CASSEGTSRITDTQYF. CDR3 in DNA: TGTGCCAGCAGTGAAGGGACTAGCAGGATCACAGATACGCAGTATTTT.

The chain links TRBV18 to TRBJ2-6, with a tentative D call TRBD1 (5 bases). The CDR3 spans 17 residues. Germline V gene data show CDR1 as KGHSH and CDR2 as LQKENI. V lost 4 bases to trimming and J lost 1 base, with 14 bases between them. The CDR3 sequence is CASSRGRPTSGANVLTF. The CDR3 DNA follows: TGTGCCAGCTCACGGGGCAGGCCAACTTCTGGGGCCAACGTCCTGACTTTC.

CDR3 loop: CASSPRGLPGGDTEAFF. In DNA, the CDR3 is TGTGCCAGCAGCCCCCGAGGGCTGCCGGGCGGGGACACTGAAGCTTTCTTT. The chain links TRBV9 to TRBJ1-1; the D is unclear. The V gene's germline CDR1 is SGDLS and CDR2 YYNGEE. The CDR3 extends over 17 amino acids. With 4 bases removed from V and 3 bases from J, the gap between germline ends came to 22 bases.

The chain carries TRBV5-1 and TRBJ2-1; possibly TRBD2 for D (5 bases). Trimming took off 3 bases at V and 0 bases at J, with 13 bases between the two ends. The germline V gene encodes CDR1 SGHRS and CDR2 YFSETQ. CDR3 length equals 16 residues. CDR3: CASSSGDRSSYNEQFF. Written as DNA, the CDR3 is TGCGCCAGCAGCTCCGGGGATCGGAGCTCCTACAATGAGCAGTTCTTC.

This clone has a handful of counts. This CDR3 reads CASNKDGEYEQYF. The CDR3 nucleotides are TGCGCCAGCAACAAAGACGGGGAGTACGAGCAGTACTTC. The rearrangement joins TRBV5-1 to TRBJ2-7, with D tentatively TRBD2 (5 bases). Trimming shortened V by 6 bases and J by 4 bases, and 14 bases separated the two germline ends. The CDR3 is made up of 13 amino acids. Germline lookup yields CDR1 SGHRS and CDR2 YFSETQ.

This rearrangement joins TRBV27 to TRBJ1-6; maybe TRBD1 (5 bases). Trimming cost V 5 bases and J 0 bases, with 11 bases left between them. The CDR3 covers 16 residues. CDR1 MNHEY and CDR2 SMNVEV come from the germline V gene (reference sequence). CDR3 sequence (DNA): TGTGCCAGCAGTGGGGGGAGGAGCTCCTATAATTCACCCCTCCACTTT. Translation: CASSGGRSSYNSPLHF.

This sequence joins TRBV10-1 and TRBJ2-1; 9 bases map to TRBD1. The CDR3 contains 16 residues. V gave up 1 base and J gave up 9 bases; unmatched junction bases: 10. Per germline, CDR1 WNHNN and CDR2 SYGVQD (reference sequence). The CDR3 loop reads CASSELDRGISSEQFF. The CDR3 DNA reads TGCGCCAGCAGTGAGTTGGACAGGGGTATCAGTAGTGAGCAGTTCTTC.

This clone turned up a few times. The chain recombines TRBV5-4 with TRBJ2-7, with TRBD2 identical over 8 bases. The germline V gene encodes CDR1 SGHNT and CDR2 YYREEE (reference sequence). The V gene end was trimmed by 5 bases and the J gene end by 3 bases; junction bases not matched to a gene: 7. This CDR3 spans 14 amino acids. For the CDR3, the DNA is TGTGCCAGCAGTCGGGAGGGGCAGCGCTACGAGCAGTACTTC. Encoded protein: CASSREGQRYEQYF.

The sample holds one count of this clone. The V gene is TRBV7-2, the J gene TRBJ2-7, with no clear D. The germline CDR1 and CDR2 sequences are SGHTA and FQGNSA. Trimming stripped 1 base from V and 2 bases from J, with 9 bases between. The length of the CDR3 is 14 residues. The CDR3 spells CASSLVFNTYEQYF. In DNA form, the CDR3 reads TGTGCCAGCAGCTTAGTGTTTAATACCTACGAGCAGTACTTC.

J is TRBJ2-5 and V is TRBV5-4, with 10 bases matching TRBD1. In germline, CDR1 is SGHNT, CDR2 YYREEE (reference sequence). This CDR3 is 15 amino acids long. Germline trimming cut 3 bases from V and 3 bases from J; bases unmatched to any gene: 5. The CDR3 region is CASSSPGQGKETQYF. CDR3 DNA sequence: TGTGCCAGCAGCTCCCCGGGACAGGGGAAAGAGACCCAGTACTTC.

This sequence joins TRBV30 and TRBJ1-3; 8 bases fit TRBD1. J was trimmed by 0 bases and V by 1 base; bases with no gene match: 2. Germline CDR1 reads GTSNPN; CDR2 reads SVGIG (reference sequence). The CDR3 is made up of 15 amino acids. CDR3 in amino acids: CAWSDGTGSGNTIYF. For the CDR3, the DNA is TGTGCCTGGAGTGACGGGACAGGCTCTGGAAACACCATATATTTT.